Following are 24 T cell receptor beta chains from one sample sequenced in a study of somatic mutations in cytotoxic T cells in rheumatoid arthritis. Produced via immunoSEQ multiplex PCR; TCRdb's table is partial and in-frame only. Of about 6,400 clones in the sample, approximately 67% were seen once. Input material: CD8+ T cells sorted from blood. Source of these receptors: a woman aged 45-59 years in good health.

This sequence joins TRBV7-8 and TRBJ2-1; 8 bases fit TRBD1. With 6 bases clipped from V and 2 bases from J, the junction kept 9 bases outside the gene matches. From germline, CDR1 is SGHVS and CDR2 FQNEAQ. The CDR3 covers 16 residues. CDR3 DNA: TGTGCCAGCAGTTATCCCGGACAGGGAGCCTACAATGAGCAGTTCTTC. Protein: CASSYPGQGAYNEQFF.

As to this clone: A single base separates this from a much larger clone, so it may be a read error. This rearrangement joins TRBV6-1 to TRBJ2-7; tentative D call: TRBD2 (6 bases). The CDR3 sequence is 15 residues long. Germline CDR1 and CDR2: MNHNS and SASEGT. V lost 5 bases, J lost 4 bases, and 18 bases lay in between. The CDR3 nucleotides read TGTGCCAGCAGTTTCCTCGGGGGTATGGCGTACGAGCAGTACTTC. It codes for CASSFLGGMAYEQYF.

The table lists this clone with a few counts. CDR3 coding DNA: TGTGCCAGCAGTTACTCCGGTACCGAGAATGAGCAGTTCTTC. This encodes CASSYSGTENEQFF. This chain links TRBV6-6 with TRBJ2-1, with no clear D. V shed 0 bases and J shed 7 bases, with 10 bases lying between them. CDR1 and CDR2 from the germline V gene are MNHNY and SVGAGI (reference sequence). The CDR3 consists of 14 residues.

The chain joins TRBV5-1 to TRBJ2-2; D is perhaps TRBD2 (6 bases). V was trimmed by 4 bases and J by 8 bases, leaving 18 bases between them. The CDR3 totals 15 residues. Germline V gives CDR1 SGHRS, CDR2 YFSETQ. CDR3 nucleotide sequence: TGCGCCAGCAGCCGGCCGGAACTAGCTTTGGGGGAGCTGTTTTTT. Translated: CASSRPELALGELFF.

The CDR3 region is CASSDRPGHEQYF. The CDR3 region has the DNA TGTGCCAGCAGTGACAGGCCTGGGCACGAGCAGTACTTC. The chain has TRBV7-6 and TRBJ2-7; perhaps TRBD1 as D (6 bases). There are 13 residues in the CDR3. V was shortened by 6 bases and J by 5 bases, with 14 bases between the two germline ends. Germline assignment: CDR1 SGHVS and CDR2 FNYEAQ.

This clone ranks as medium-sized. The chain joins TRBV7-9 to TRBJ1-2, with 9 bases matching TRBD1. J gave up 5 bases and V 2 bases, and 9 bases lay outside the gene matches. The CDR3 loop spans 16 amino acids. Per the germline V gene, CDR1 is SEHNR and CDR2 is FQNEAQ (reference sequence). As DNA, the CDR3 is TGTGCCAGCAGCTTAACAGGGACAGGGCCGAGATATGGCTACACCTTC. Protein product: CASSLTGTGPRYGYTF.

This sequence joins TRBV2 and TRBJ2-2; 7 bases align to TRBD2. V trimming: 7 bases; J trimming: 4 bases; junction bases outside the gene matches: 6. Looked up from germline, CDR1 is SNHLY and CDR2 is FYNNEI. The CDR3 extends over 14 amino acids. The CDR3 sequence is CASTLADPTGELFF. Written as DNA, the CDR3 is TGTGCCAGCACGCTAGCGGACCCCACCGGGGAGCTGTTTTTT.

This chain connects TRBV27 to TRBJ1-2; TRBD1 matches at 11 bases. The trim removed 5 bases at V and 3 bases at J, leaving 5 bases unmatched. CDR1 is MNHEY, CDR2 SMNVEV, per germline (reference sequence). The CDR3 sequence is 15 residues long. As DNA, the CDR3 is TGTGCCAGCAGTGGGACAGGGGGTCGGTACTATGGCTACACCTTC. Protein sequence: CASSGTGGRYYGYTF.

The V call is TRBV7-8, the J call TRBJ2-7; possible D gene TRBD1, 7 bases. The CDR3 spans 13 residues. Per germline, CDR1 SGHVS and CDR2 FQNEAQ. The V end was cut by 1 base, the J end by 7 bases, with 11 bases between. CDR3 in amino acids: CASSLGQGGEQYF. The CDR3 DNA reads as TGTGCCAGCAGCTTAGGTCAGGGGGGAGAGCAGTACTTC. The full variable domain, rest sourced from reference TRBV7-8 and TRBJ2-7, is GAGVSQSPRYKVAKRGQDVALRCDPISGHVSLFWYQQALGQGPEFLTYFQNEAQLDKSGLPSDRFFAERPEGSVSTLKIQRTQQEDSAVYLCASSLGQGGEQYFGPGTRLTVT.

The J gene is TRBJ2-5, the V gene TRBV4-1, with TRBD2 as a possible D gene (6 bases). The J call is uncertain, as TRBJ2-7 better fits the DNA end. The germline gives CDR1 MGHRA, CDR2 YSYEKL. The CDR3 runs to 16 residues. The CDR3 region has the DNA TGCGCCAGCAGCCAAGTTTATCTCGGGGAGGCCTACGAGCAGTACTTC. Translation: CASSQVYLGEAYEQYF.

V usage is TRBV7-2 and J usage is TRBJ2-1, with TRBD2 identical over 7 bases. The junction had 3 bases not matched to a gene; V was cut back by 1 base and J by 6 bases. CDR1 and CDR2 from the germline V gene are SGHTA and FQGNSA. This CDR3 is 14 amino acids long. CDR3 in amino acids: CASSLGGGSNEQFF. CDR3 bases: TGTGCCAGCAGCTTAGGCGGGGGTAGCAATGAGCAGTTCTTC.

V and J are TRBV7-9 and TRBJ2-1; no clear D. The length of the CDR3 is 13 residues. Trimming took off 4 bases at V and 4 bases at J, with 8 bases between the two ends. Germline V CDR1 and CDR2: SEHNR, FQNEAQ (reference sequence). CDR3 nucleotide sequence: TGTGCCAGCAGCTCGAGTTTATACAATGAGCAGTTCTTC. It specifies CASSSSLYNEQFF.

This clone was observed once. The chain combines TRBV28 with TRBJ2-5, with no clear D. Germline loops: CDR1 MDHEN, CDR2 SYDVKM. The CDR3 is made up of 13 amino acids. Trimming stripped 6 bases from V and 1 base from J, with 9 bases between. The CDR3 is CASRIKIQETQYF. The DNA for the CDR3 is TGTGCCAGCAGAATAAAAATCCAAGAGACCCAGTACTTC.

The CDR3, as DNA: TGTGCCAGCAGCTTCTTCGCCGGGACAGGGGTAGGAAACACCATATATTTT. Translating gives CASSFFAGTGVGNTIYF. This chain uses TRBV7-6 with TRBJ1-3; 10 bases align to TRBD1. J gave up 4 bases and V 3 bases, and 9 bases lay outside the gene matches. The CDR3 loop spans 17 amino acids. Germline V gene data show CDR1 as SGHVS and CDR2 as FNYEAQ.

The chain's CDR3 is CASSQNRGRGTEAFF. CDR3 DNA sequence: TGTGCCAGCAGCCAAAACAGGGGGAGGGGAACTGAAGCTTTCTTT. V is TRBV5-5 and J is TRBJ1-1, with 8 bases fitting TRBD1. V lost 4 bases, J lost 5 bases, and 10 bases stayed unmatched. The V gene's germline CDR1 is SGHKS and CDR2 YYEKEE (reference sequence). The CDR3 sequence is 15 residues long.

This clone was picked up a small number of times. V and J are TRBV19 and TRBJ1-1, with a tentative D call TRBD1 (5 bases). Germline V CDR1 and CDR2: LNHDA, SQIVND (reference sequence). V lost 6 bases, J lost 3 bases, and 14 bases lay in between. This CDR3 is built from 14 residues. CDR3 nucleotides: TGTGCCAGTAGCTGGGACTCCCGGGACACTGAAGCTTTCTTT. Encoded protein: CASSWDSRDTEAFF. Full variable domain (remainder filled in from reference TRBV19 and TRBJ1-1): DGGITQSPKYLFRKEGQNVTLSCEQNLNHDAMYWYRQDPGQGLRLIYYSQIVNDFQKGDIAEGYSVSREKKESFPLTVTSAQKNPTAFYLCASSWDSRDTEAFFGQGTRLTVV.

The J gene is TRBJ1-4, the V gene TRBV18; tentatively, D is TRBD1 (6 bases). This CDR3 is 15 amino acids long. Trimming pared 5 bases from V and 4 bases from J, leaving 14 bases between. Germline values: CDR1 KGHSH, CDR2 LQKENI. The CDR3 protein is CASSTTGQGNEKLFF. The CDR3 DNA reads as TGTGCCAGCTCAACCACAGGGCAGGGTAATGAAAAACTGTTTTTT.

The chain uses TRBV7-9 and TRBJ2-2, with a weak D call TRBD1 (6 bases). With 0 bases removed from V and 5 bases from J, the gap between germline ends came to 10 bases. The germline V gene encodes CDR1 SEHNR and CDR2 FQNEAQ (reference sequence). This CDR3 comprises 15 residues. CDR3 residues: CASSLASDRTGELFF. The CDR3 DNA follows: TGTGCCAGCAGCTTAGCCTCGGACAGAACCGGGGAGCTGTTTTTT. The entire variable domain, with the rest obtained from reference TRBV7-9 and TRBJ2-2, is as follows: DTGVSQNPRHKITKRGQNVTFRCDPISEHNRLYWYRQTLGQGPEFLTYFQNEAQLEKSRLLSDRFSAERPKGSFSTLEIQRTEQGDSAMYLCASSLASDRTGELFFGEGSRLTVL.

This clone was counted between two and nine times. The genes are TRBV4-1 and TRBJ2-7; the match to TRBD1 covers 9 bases. The germline V gene encodes CDR1 MGHRA and CDR2 YSYEKL. The CDR3 sequence is 15 residues long. V lost 3 bases, J lost 4 bases, and 7 bases stayed unmatched. The CDR3 nucleotides read TGCGCCAGCAGCCAGCAGACAGGGGGAGGATACGAGCAGTACTTC. It translates to CASSQQTGGGYEQYF.

The chain carries TRBV28 and TRBJ1-5; D possibly corresponds to TRBD1 (5 bases). V shed 3 bases and J shed 7 bases, with 10 bases lying between them. CDR1 and CDR2 from the germline V gene are MDHEN and SYDVKM. The CDR3 extends over 13 amino acids. This chain's CDR3 is CASSFDQGQPQHF. CDR3 DNA sequence: TGTGCCAGCAGTTTTGACCAGGGCCAGCCCCAGCATTTT.

Within the sample, this clone is medium-sized. J is TRBJ1-1 and V is TRBV15; D call uncertain. The CDR3 sequence is 14 residues long. Trimming took off 5 bases at V and 2 bases at J, with 12 bases between the two ends. Looked up from germline, CDR1 is LNHNV and CDR2 is YYDKDF (reference sequence). The CDR3: CATSLGEENTEAFF. CDR3 DNA: TGTGCCACCAGCCTCGGGGAGGAAAACACTGAAGCTTTCTTT.

The V and J genes are TRBV4-1 and TRBJ1-1; D is perhaps TRBD1 (6 bases). Germline V gene data show CDR1 as MGHRA and CDR2 as YSYEKL. Trimming cost V 1 base and J 1 base, with 13 bases left between them. This CDR3 spans 16 amino acids. As DNA, the CDR3 is TGCGCCAGCAGCCAAGTTCGAACAGGGACGAACACTGAAGCTTTCTTT. Protein: CASSQVRTGTNTEAFF.

The CDR3 protein is CASSLVAGGDEQFF. As DNA, the CDR3 is TGTGCCAGCAGCTTGGTAGCGGGGGGGGATGAGCAGTTCTTC. V and J are TRBV5-4 and TRBJ2-1, with 11 bases aligning to TRBD2. Germline trimming cut 0 bases from V and 8 bases from J; bases unmatched to any gene: 1. The CDR3 runs to 14 residues. Germline loops: CDR1 SGHNT, CDR2 YYREEE (reference sequence).

The V and J genes are TRBV29-1 and TRBJ2-1; 12 bases align to TRBD2. The length of the CDR3 is 14 residues. V trimming: 4 bases; J trimming: 3 bases; junction bases outside the gene matches: 1. Germline CDR1 SQVTM, CDR2 ANQGSEA. The CDR3 bases are TGCAGCGTTGCTAGCGGGGGGGACTACAATGAGCAGTTCTTC. Residues: CSVASGGDYNEQFF.